These 5 T cell receptor beta chains were sequenced from one sample in a study of blood T cell repertoires in COVID-19. Data came from immunoSEQ multiplex PCR; TCRdb stores just in-frame clones and leaves some out. The sample lists some 320,000 clones, over 75% occurring once. The sequencing sample was made of peripheral blood. The receptors were sampled from a woman between 45 and 60 years old who had recovered from COVID-19.

The chain combines TRBV9 with TRBJ1-2; D may be TRBD1 (5 bases). This CDR3 contains 13 residues. The V gene lost 3 bases and the J gene lost 5 bases, with 11 bases spanning the gap. Germline assignment: CDR1 SGDLS and CDR2 YYNGEE. As DNA, the CDR3 is TGTGCCAGCAGCGGACCCGGGGGGTATGGCTACACCTTC. This sequence encodes CASSGPGGYGYTF.

This sequence joins TRBV28 and TRBJ1-1; tentative D call: TRBD1 (6 bases). This CDR3 has 14 residues. Trimming took 2 bases from V and 8 from J, leaving 15 bases between them. CDR1 and CDR2 (germline): MDHEN, SYDVKM. In DNA form, the CDR3 reads TGTGCCAGCAGTTTACCCCTTGCGGGGGGCGAAGCTTTCTTT. Translated: CASSLPLAGGEAFF.

The gene calls are TRBV2 and TRBJ2-7, with 9 bases identical to TRBD2. Trimming removed 10 bases from V and 2 bases from J; junction bases left unmatched: 9. Germline-derived CDR1 and CDR2 are SNHLY and FYNNEI. The CDR3 is 14 residues long. The CDR3 reads CATTRTSAPYEQYF. The CDR3 coding sequence is TGTGCCACGACGCGGACTAGCGCACCCTACGAGCAGTACTTC.

The sample holds one count of this clone. The V gene is TRBV29-1, the J gene TRBJ1-1, with D possibly TRBD1 on 5 matching bases. The germline V gene encodes CDR1 SQVTM and CDR2 ANQGSEA. The CDR3 covers 14 residues. Trimming took 5 bases from V and 1 from J, leaving 14 bases between them. CDR3 sequence: CSVRGYRTNTEAFF. The DNA of the CDR3 is TGCAGCGTTCGGGGGTATAGGACGAACACTGAAGCTTTCTTT.

This clone was seen only once. This sequence joins TRBV6-2 or TRBV6-3 and TRBJ1-2; weak D call: TRBD1 (5 bases). CDR1 is MNHEY, CDR2 SVGEGT, per germline. Trimming cost V 4 bases and J 6 bases, with 18 bases left between them. This CDR3 is built from 15 residues. CDR3 bases: TGTGCCAGCAGTTTCCTTCGGACGGGGACTAATGGCTACACCTTC. Translated: CASSFLRTGTNGYTF.